This TCR beta chain was profiled in a study of T cells and Merkel cell carcinoma outcomes. Study-level results: Merkel cell carcinoma outcomes were reportedly predicted by repertoire and T-cell density.

Trimming cost V 0 bases and J 7 bases; bases outside gene matches: 0. This CDR3 region has 14 residues. Germline CDR1 reads SGHDT; CDR2 reads YYEEEE. Concerning this clone: Its antigen is not identified.

Data came from immunoSEQ multiplex PCR; TCRdb stores just in-frame clones and leaves some out. Of 15,000 to 17,000 clones in the sample, around 86% were seen once. The chain couples TRBV5-6 to TRBJ1-6, with 8 bases lining up with TRBD1. Sample: tumor tissue from Merkel cell carcinoma. This TCR came from a human donor with Merkel cell carcinoma. The CDR3 nucleotides are TGTGCCAGCAGCTTGGGGGACAGGAATTCACCCCTCCACTTT. This encodes CASSLGDRNSPLHF.